This T cell receptor beta chain comes out of a study of blood T cell repertoires in COVID-19. Sequenced by immunoSEQ multiplex PCR; TCRdb stores in-frame clones only, minus some. The sample has 300,000 to 400,000 clones; over 75% are singletons. Trimming stripped 0 bases from V and 2 bases from J, with 16 bases between. Germline V CDR1 and CDR2: LGHDT, YNNKEL (reference sequence). This CDR3 is built from 17 residues. Living in about 25 US areas, the participants were between roughly 18 and 90 years of age. Donors were grouped by their self-reported clinical history. This chain connects TRBV3-1 (or the pseudogene TRBV3-2) to TRBJ2-5; D may be TRBD1 (5 bases). This receptor was obtained from a man aged 30-40 years who had recovered from COVID-19. Sequencing was carried out using PBMCs or T cells enriched from blood (not recorded which). The CDR3 DNA sequence: TGTGCCAGCAGCCAAGAGTGGACGTCAGGGATACAAGAGACCCAGTACTTC. This translates into CASSQEWTSGIQETQYF.